The 3 T cell receptor beta chains below were found in one sample sequenced in a study of T cell responses to AZD1222 COVID-19 vaccine. Sequenced by immunoSEQ multiplex PCR; TCRdb stores in-frame clones only, minus some. The table lists 150,000 or so clones, 90% to 95% of them singletons, with roughly 3.5% in the top ten. The specimen was peripheral blood, collected 28 days after the second AZD1222 dose. The receptors shown here come from an adult who received the AZD1222 COVID-19 vaccine.

The chain couples TRBV14 to TRBJ2-7; 7 bases map to TRBD1. The germline V gene has CDR1 SGHDN and CDR2 FVKESK. J was trimmed by 3 bases and V by 7 bases; bases with no gene match: 3. This CDR3 spans 12 amino acids. CDR3 coding DNA: TGTGCCAGCAACCGGGACAGCTACGAGCAGTACTTC. Its translation is CASNRDSYEQYF.

V usage is TRBV7-2 and J usage is TRBJ2-1, with D perhaps TRBD1 (6 bases). The germline gives CDR1 SGHTA, CDR2 FQGNSA. This CDR3 comprises 14 residues. The V gene lost 7 bases and the J gene lost 1 base, with 11 bases spanning the gap. In DNA form, the CDR3 reads TGTGCCAGCACAACAGGGTCGTCCTACAATGAGCAGTTCTTC. This gives the protein CASTTGSSYNEQFF.

The chain uses TRBV27 and TRBJ2-5; D is possibly TRBD2 (6 bases). The germline V gene has CDR1 MNHEY and CDR2 SMNVEV (reference sequence). There are 16 residues in the CDR3. V shed 2 bases and J shed 5 bases, with 18 bases lying between them. The CDR3 DNA sequence: TGTGCCAGCAGTTTAGGGAGGACGGTCCGGGGGGAGACCCAGTACTTC. Protein: CASSLGRTVRGETQYF.